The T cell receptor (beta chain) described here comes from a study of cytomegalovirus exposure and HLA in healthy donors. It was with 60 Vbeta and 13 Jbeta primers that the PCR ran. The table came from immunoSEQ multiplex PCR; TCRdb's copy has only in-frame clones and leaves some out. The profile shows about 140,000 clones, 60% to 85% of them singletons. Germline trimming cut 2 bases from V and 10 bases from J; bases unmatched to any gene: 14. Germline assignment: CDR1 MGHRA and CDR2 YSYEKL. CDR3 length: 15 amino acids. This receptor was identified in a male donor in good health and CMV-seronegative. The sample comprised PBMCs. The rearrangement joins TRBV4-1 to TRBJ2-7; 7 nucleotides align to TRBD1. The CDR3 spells CASSQNIGDSIPQYF. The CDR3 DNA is TGCGCCAGCAGCCAAAATATTGGGGACAGTATCCCCCAGTACTTC.